This entry concerns a single T cell receptor beta chain. Its recognized antigen is unknown. The record has no base qualities; no much larger clone is one base away. The data belong to a study of blood T cells in healthy people across ages (dated by TCRdb to the mid-2010s). Describing the broader study: Template switching captured roughly one uniquely barcoded TCR beta cDNA molecule per two T cells in model experiments. The study analyzed two additional independent replicas of 1 million unique cDNA reads from the same blood draw for two donors, one aged 18 to 30 and one aged 80 or older. Age-related changes in TCR beta repertoire diversity were measured in the study by deep sequencing normalized with unique cDNA molecular identifiers. The donors were split into four age groups: young (average 16 years), middle-aged (roughly 39), aged (approximately 60) and long-lived (approximately 80).

What the work shows at the level of the full study, not this receptor alone: Since profiling was done on bulk unsorted PBMCs, naive and antigen-experienced compartments could not be conclusively compared. Estimates of total diversity based on one million sequenced T cells were regarded as lower bounds and as underestimates. Observed TCR beta diversity per million T cells fell roughly linearly with age, and a significant reduction was already apparent by age roughly 40. There was a strong correlation between observed TCR beta diversity and the percentage of naive T cells measured by flow cytometry. Compared with the aged group, the long-lived group had more naive CD4+ T cells, fewer expanded clones and increased TCR diversity, suggesting age selection. The CMV infection status of donors was not known, potentially confounding age-related changes in expanded clonotypes.

The donors were around 39 Caucasian individuals from Russia, aged roughly 6 to 100 years, who were systemically healthy. Each donor gave ten milliliters of peripheral blood, drawn into EDTA-treated Vacutainer tubes. PBMCs were isolated by Ficoll-Paque density-gradient centrifugation, with at least 6 million obtained per sample. Trizol reagent was used to extract total RNA from the PBMCs, yielding at least 6 micrograms per sample. For every donor, an aliquot of PBMCs went through flow cytometry to measure the percentages of naive CD45RAhigh/CD27high T cells. Library preparation employed 5' RACE. TCRdb shows the sequencer as Illumina HiSeq 2500. The second PCR ran for roughly 6 to 11 cycles and used a J-beta primer mix along with a sample-barcoded 5' primer. A template-switch 5' adaptor carrying 12 random nucleotides introduced a unique molecular identifier onto each TCR beta cDNA molecule. At least 2.5 million CDR3-containing paired-end reads were obtained from each sample. First-strand cDNA synthesis was performed from all RNA using the Mint cDNA synthesis kit, with priming by a TRBC-specific oligonucleotide. All cDNA was treated with uracil-DNA glycosylase and then went through a first 18-cycle PCR with the universal primers M1SS and BC2_uni_R. In the paper's pipeline: Normalization of each sample was performed by random selection of 1 million high-quality reads, each carrying a distinct molecular identifier. Instead of being binned into consensus sequences, reads that shared molecular identifiers were thrown out. MiTCR, with a Q25 quality threshold and the strictest error-elimination algorithm, was used for CDR3 identification, clonotype clustering and error correction. A nonparametric unseen species model with Euler transformation was used to estimate lower-bound total TCR beta diversity. TCRdb reran the public reads through fastp at Q25 and MiXCR, keeping productive beta chains. Records with the same CDR3 protein are collapsed into one entry carrying the most frequent genes and DNA. None of the V and J calls come from the authors' own analysis; TCRdb made them. This sample is represented by roughly 1 million distinct CDR3 sequences; around 27% of them were singletons. About 0.72% of the sample lies in the top ten.

The CDR3 numbers 15 residues from cysteine through phenylalanine. Only the CDR3 part of the read is kept: 45 bases, read in frame from the first base. V is cut by 4 bases and J by 4 bases, and the space between the germline ends is 17 bases. CDR1 and CDR2 are read off the germline V gene as MGHRA and YSYEKL. Another study also made use of these data, one on T cells of mothers and their children. The other study reports the following: The donors were nine systemically healthy Caucasian individuals, made up of three mothers and their six children. cDNA synthesis consumed the entire amount of extracted RNA, loaded at roughly 1.5 ug RNA in each 15 ul reaction. In the second PCR, the M1S primer introduced both the sample barcodes and 2-4 random nucleotides. Over 8.5 million TCR beta CDR3 reads were obtained for each mother, and around 2.7 million reads were obtained for each child. TCR recombination output is similarly shaped by thymic selection in related and unrelated pairs, with a minor effect exerted by inherited differences. Normalized repertoire overlap in related mother-child pairs was always slightly higher than in unrelated mother-child pairs, but the difference was never significant. No persistent microchimeric T cell clones were found, with a detection sensitivity of 85 to 100 clones per million clonotypes. Deep NGS was used in the study to compare the TCR beta repertoires of mothers and children and to look for features that separate related mother-child pairs from unrelated individuals. The mean age was roughly 44 +/- 4 years for the mothers and approximately 11 +/- 4 years for the children. After adapters were ligated using NEBNext reagents, the libraries underwent 100+100 nt paired-end sequencing on an Illumina HiSeq 2000. To prevent cross-contamination, the mother and child libraries were prepared a month apart and were sequenced in separate runs. Between roughly 450,000 and 2,000,000 distinct TCR beta clonotypes were identified per donor. Naive TCR beta clonotypes were estimated from low-frequency clonotypes matched to each donor's FACS-determined naive share, without sorting.

Material: blood. The clonotype was recovered from a girl aged 2 to 9 in good health. The receptor chain draws on TRBV4-1 and TRBJ2-7; TRBD1 is a possible D gene, resting on 6 matching bases. CDR3 sequence: CASSPARTAEYEQYF. The DNA is as follows: TGCGCCAGCAGCCCCGCGAGGACAGCTGAGTACGAGCAGTACTTC.